The source of this TCR beta chain is a study of technical replicates of blood from several donors. This CDR3 has 14 amino acids. Germline loops: CDR1 SGDLS, CDR2 YYNGEE. Trimming pared 4 bases from V and 4 bases from J, leaving 14 bases between. Sequencing was performed with immunoSEQ multiplex PCR; in TCRdb, only in-frame clones are kept and a portion is missing. The sample records over 70,000 clones, 90% to 95% being singletons. The chain recombines TRBV9 with TRBJ1-2, with D unclear. Sequenced input: PBMCs. This TCR was recovered from a human donor in good health. Some clones in this sample may be carry-over from other donors' samples. CDR3 region: CASSRLLGGYGYTF. In DNA, the CDR3 is TGTGCCAGCAGCCGCTTGCTCGGTGGCTATGGCTACACCTTC. The full variable domain, with the rest looked up from reference TRBV9 and TRBJ1-2, is DSGVTQTPKHLITATGQRVTLRCSPRSGDLSVYWYQQSLDQGLQFLIQYYNGEERAKGNILERFSAQQFPDLHSELNLSSLELGDSALYFCASSRLLGGYGYTFGSGTRLTVV.